A selection of T cell receptor beta chains follows, all from one sample in a study of CD8 T cells in Susac syndrome. TCRdb analysed the immunoSEQ multiplex PCR reads with MiXCR anew, one entry per CDR3 protein. Found here are about 160,000 distinct CDR3 sequences, 92% of them singletons; the top ten hold more than 0.07%. The sample consisted of CD4+ T cells from PBMCs. The receptors shown here come from a human donor in good health. Each CDR3 is given with its conserved first and last residue. The order of the fields is V gene, J gene, clone size, D gene, CDR3 protein, CDR3 DNA. The D gene is left open where the match is weak. Part of the rows lack a size; the others show once, few, many or a class for expanded clones.

V gene: TRBV20-1; J gene: TRBJ2-1; clone size: .; D gene: .; CDR3 protein: CSALKVTGHNEQFF; CDR3 DNA: TGCAGTGCTCTGAAGGTGACAGGACACAATGAGCAGTTCTTC
V gene: TRBV20-1; J gene: TRBJ1-4; clone size: .; D gene: .; CDR3 protein: CSARDSGGLEKLFF; CDR3 DNA: TGCAGTGCTAGAGACTCAGGAGGGCTCGAAAAACTGTTTTTT
V gene: TRBV7-9; J gene: TRBJ2-3; clone size: once; D gene: .; CDR3 protein: CASSLARADTQYF; CDR3 DNA: TGTGCCAGCAGCTTAGCGCGGGCAGATACGCAGTATTTT
V gene: TRBV29-1; J gene: TRBJ1-1; clone size: .; D gene: .; CDR3 protein: CSVEVTENTEAFF; CDR3 DNA: TGCAGCGTTGAGGTGACAGAGAACACTGAAGCTTTCTTT
V gene: TRBV5-1; J gene: TRBJ2-2; clone size: .; D gene: TRBD1; CDR3 protein: CASSPRAGGDSGELFF; CDR3 DNA: TGCGCCAGCAGCCCCCGGGCAGGGGGCGATTCCGGGGAGCTGTTTTTT
V gene: TRBV23-1; J gene: TRBJ1-4; clone size: .; D gene: .; CDR3 protein: CASSLIPTHKGEKLFF; CDR3 DNA: TGCGCCAGCAGTCTTATTCCGACTCACAAGGGGGAAAAACTGTTTTTT
V gene: TRBV4-1; J gene: TRBJ2-1; clone size: .; D gene: .; CDR3 protein: CASSQGWVRGTYNEQFF; CDR3 DNA: TGCGCCAGCAGCCAAGGGTGGGTCAGAGGGACCTACAATGAGCAGTTCTTC
V gene: TRBV20-1; J gene: TRBJ2-5; clone size: .; D gene: TRBD2; CDR3 protein: CSAPFSGRAAETQYF; CDR3 DNA: TGCAGTGCTCCCTTCAGCGGGAGGGCAGCCGAGACCCAGTACTTC
V gene: TRBV28; J gene: TRBJ2-1; clone size: .; D gene: .; CDR3 protein: CASSIWGGASEQFF; CDR3 DNA: TGTGCCAGCAGTATTTGGGGGGGGGCGTCTGAGCAGTTCTTC
V gene: TRBV20-1; J gene: TRBJ1-2; clone size: .; D gene: .; CDR3 protein: CSASSGFYGYTF; CDR3 DNA: TGCAGTGCCTCCTCGGGGTTCTATGGCTACACCTTC
V gene: TRBV10-3; J gene: TRBJ2-1; clone size: .; D gene: .; CDR3 protein: CAISGSNEQFF; CDR3 DNA: TGTGCCATCAGTGGTTCCAATGAGCAGTTCTTC
V gene: TRBV7-2; J gene: TRBJ2-7; clone size: .; D gene: TRBD2; CDR3 protein: CASSSTSGSDYEQYF; CDR3 DNA: TGTGCCAGCAGCTCGACTAGCGGGAGTGACTACGAGCAGTACTTC
V gene: TRBV7-2; J gene: TRBJ2-7; clone size: .; D gene: TRBD1; CDR3 protein: CASSLRQGPFHEQYF; CDR3 DNA: TGTGCCAGCAGCCTGAGACAGGGGCCCTTTCACGAGCAGTACTTC
V gene: TRBV6-1; J gene: TRBJ2-4; clone size: few; D gene: TRBD2; CDR3 protein: CASSEGGVNIQYF; CDR3 DNA: TGTGCCAGCAGTGAGGGAGGGGTGAACATTCAGTACTTC
V gene: TRBV5-1; J gene: TRBJ1-1; clone size: .; D gene: .; CDR3 protein: CASSSLTTLNTEAFF; CDR3 DNA: TGCGCCAGCAGCTCCCTAACAACCTTGAACACTGAAGCTTTCTTT
V gene: TRBV11-2; J gene: TRBJ2-7; clone size: few; D gene: .; CDR3 protein: CASSLWSDEQYF; CDR3 DNA: TGTGCCAGCAGCTTATGGTCGGACGAGCAGTACTTC
V gene: TRBV9; J gene: TRBJ2-5; clone size: .; D gene: .; CDR3 protein: CASSVGSTGGEQETQYF; CDR3 DNA: TGTGCCAGCAGCGTAGGCTCTACAGGAGGAGAGCAAGAGACCCAGTACTTC
V gene: TRBV5-1; J gene: TRBJ2-3; clone size: .; D gene: TRBD2; CDR3 protein: CASAGGGGTDTQYF; CDR3 DNA: TGCGCCAGCGCCGGCGGGGGTGGCACAGATACGCAGTATTTT
V gene: TRBV20-1; J gene: TRBJ1-1; clone size: once; D gene: .; CDR3 protein: CSAEEGGVNTEAFF; CDR3 DNA: TGCAGTGCGGAAGAGGGGGGAGTGAACACTGAAGCTTTCTTT
V gene: TRBV3-1; J gene: TRBJ2-3; clone size: .; D gene: .; CDR3 protein: CASSHGRVSTDTQYF; CDR3 DNA: TGTGCCAGCAGCCATGGGCGGGTCAGCACAGATACGCAGTATTTT
V gene: TRBV6-1; J gene: TRBJ2-7; clone size: .; D gene: .; CDR3 protein: CASSAFYEQYF; CDR3 DNA: TGTGCCAGCAGTGCCTTCTACGAGCAGTACTTC
V gene: TRBV6-6; J gene: TRBJ1-2; clone size: .; D gene: TRBD1; CDR3 protein: CASRLDRASYGYTF; CDR3 DNA: TGTGCCAGCAGATTGGACAGGGCCAGCTATGGCTACACCTTC
V gene: TRBV24-1; J gene: TRBJ2-5; clone size: .; D gene: .; CDR3 protein: CATSLGTPKETQYF; CDR3 DNA: TGTGCCACTTCCCTCGGGACACCTAAGGAGACCCAGTACTTC
V gene: TRBV3-1; J gene: TRBJ2-7; clone size: .; D gene: .; CDR3 protein: CASSQDGRGQYF; CDR3 DNA: TGTGCCAGCAGCCAAGATGGGAGAGGGCAGTACTTC
V gene: TRBV5-1; J gene: TRBJ1-2; clone size: .; D gene: TRBD1; CDR3 protein: CASSLTGTGGQGYTF; CDR3 DNA: TGCGCCAGCAGCTTGACCGGGACAGGGGGCCAAGGCTACACCTTC
V gene: TRBV24-1; J gene: TRBJ1-5; clone size: .; D gene: TRBD1; CDR3 protein: CATSSGQGGQPQHF; CDR3 DNA: TGTGCCACCAGCTCAGGACAGGGCGGTCAGCCCCAGCATTTT
V gene: TRBV5-1; J gene: TRBJ2-1; clone size: .; D gene: TRBD2; CDR3 protein: CASSKVPGLAGGSYNEQFF; CDR3 DNA: TGCGCCAGCTCTAAAGTCCCGGGACTAGCGGGAGGGTCCTACAATGAGCAGTTCTTC
V gene: TRBV21-1; J gene: TRBJ2-5; clone size: once; D gene: .; CDR3 protein: CASSKGKTGVQETQYF; CDR3 DNA: TGTGCCAGCAGCAAAGGGAAGACAGGAGTACAAGAGACCCAGTACTTC
V gene: TRBV7-2; J gene: TRBJ1-6; clone size: .; D gene: .; CDR3 protein: CASSFTWNSPLHF; CDR3 DNA: TGTGCCAGCAGCTTTACATGGAATTCACCCCTCCACTTT
V gene: TRBV9; J gene: TRBJ2-7; clone size: few; D gene: .; CDR3 protein: CASSRGSSYEQYF; CDR3 DNA: TGTGCCAGCAGCCGGGGGTCCTCCTACGAGCAGTACTTC
V gene: TRBV14; J gene: TRBJ2-4; clone size: .; D gene: .; CDR3 protein: CASSQLPDIQYF; CDR3 DNA: TGTGCCAGCAGCCAACTCCCCGACATTCAGTACTTC
V gene: TRBV5-1; J gene: TRBJ1-1; clone size: .; D gene: .; CDR3 protein: CASSLEGGYTEAFF; CDR3 DNA: TGCGCCAGCAGCCTGGAGGGGGGTTACACTGAAGCTTTCTTT
V gene: TRBV6-4; J gene: TRBJ2-1; clone size: .; D gene: .; CDR3 protein: CASSDGRHRSYNEQFF; CDR3 DNA: TGTGCCAGCAGTGACGGGAGGCACCGCTCCTACAATGAGCAGTTCTTC
V gene: TRBV20-1; J gene: TRBJ1-6; clone size: .; D gene: TRBD1; CDR3 protein: CSARDWGQGSYNSPLHF; CDR3 DNA: TGCAGTGCTAGAGATTGGGGACAGGGATCCTATAATTCACCCCTCCACTTT
V gene: TRBV13; J gene: TRBJ2-5; clone size: .; D gene: TRBD1; CDR3 protein: CASSRQGGETQYF; CDR3 DNA: TGTGCCAGCAGTCGACAGGGTGGCGAGACCCAGTACTTC
V gene: TRBV12-3/TRBV12-4; J gene: TRBJ2-1; clone size: .; D gene: TRBD1; CDR3 protein: CASSLSRGYNEQFF; CDR3 DNA: TGTGCCAGCAGTTTATCCAGGGGGTACAATGAGCAGTTCTTC
V gene: TRBV14; J gene: TRBJ2-3; clone size: .; D gene: .; CDR3 protein: CASSTTITDTQYF; CDR3 DNA: TGTGCCAGCAGCACCACAATCACAGATACGCAGTATTTT
V gene: TRBV7-9; J gene: TRBJ1-2; clone size: .; D gene: TRBD1; CDR3 protein: CASSRSRTGSGGGYTF; CDR3 DNA: TGTGCCAGCAGCCGAAGCAGGACAGGGAGCGGAGGGGGCTACACCTTC
V gene: TRBV6-5; J gene: TRBJ2-2; clone size: .; D gene: TRBD2; CDR3 protein: CASSYSAGAINLLDTGELFF; CDR3 DNA: TGTGCCAGCAGTTACTCAGCGGGGGCCATCAACCTACTCGACACCGGGGAGCTGTTTTTT
V gene: TRBV6-6; J gene: TRBJ2-7; clone size: .; D gene: .; CDR3 protein: CASSYSNVEQYF; CDR3 DNA: TGTGCCAGCAGTTACTCGAACGTGGAGCAGTACTTC
V gene: TRBV2; J gene: TRBJ2-2; clone size: .; D gene: TRBD1; CDR3 protein: CASSEGVGGDGTGELFF; CDR3 DNA: TGTGCCAGCAGTGAGGGGGTAGGGGGCGACGGCACCGGGGAGCTGTTTTTT
V gene: TRBV7-9; J gene: TRBJ2-5; clone size: .; D gene: TRBD1; CDR3 protein: CASSLRGTGQETQYF; CDR3 DNA: TGTGCCAGCAGCTTAAGGGGGACAGGGCAAGAGACCCAGTACTTC
V gene: TRBV28; J gene: TRBJ1-2; clone size: .; D gene: .; CDR3 protein: CASSSIDSHGYTF; CDR3 DNA: TGTGCCAGCAGTTCCATAGACTCACATGGCTACACCTTC
V gene: TRBV20-1; J gene: TRBJ1-1; clone size: .; D gene: .; CDR3 protein: CSASVRNTEAFF; CDR3 DNA: TGCAGTGCTAGTGTCAGGAACACTGAAGCTTTCTTT
V gene: TRBV29-1; J gene: TRBJ1-1; clone size: .; D gene: .; CDR3 protein: CSVAGALERLNTEAFF; CDR3 DNA: TGCAGCGTTGCCGGAGCCCTCGAACGCCTGAACACTGAAGCTTTCTTT
V gene: TRBV28; J gene: TRBJ2-4; clone size: once; D gene: .; CDR3 protein: CASSWILGAKNIQYF; CDR3 DNA: TGTGCCAGCAGCTGGATCCTAGGGGCCAAAAACATTCAGTACTTC
V gene: TRBV2; J gene: TRBJ2-7; clone size: .; D gene: TRBD1; CDR3 protein: CASIKGQVSYEQYF; CDR3 DNA: TGTGCCAGCATAAAGGGACAGGTCTCCTACGAGCAGTACTTC
V gene: TRBV29-1; J gene: TRBJ2-3; clone size: .; D gene: TRBD2; CDR3 protein: CSVPRLAGADTQYF; CDR3 DNA: TGCAGCGTCCCCCGACTAGCGGGCGCAGATACGCAGTATTTT
V gene: TRBV2; J gene: TRBJ1-2; clone size: .; D gene: TRBD1; CDR3 protein: CASSWGTGENYGYTF; CDR3 DNA: TGTGCCAGCAGCTGGGGGACAGGGGAGAACTATGGCTACACCTTC
V gene: TRBV10-2; J gene: TRBJ2-5; clone size: .; D gene: .; CDR3 protein: CASSSLIGNQETQYF; CDR3 DNA: TGCGCCAGCAGTAGCTTAATCGGTAACCAAGAGACCCAGTACTTC
V gene: TRBV11-2; J gene: TRBJ1-5; clone size: .; D gene: .; CDR3 protein: CASSLGQLSNQPQHF; CDR3 DNA: TGTGCCAGCAGCTTAGGACAGCTTAGCAATCAGCCCCAGCATTTT
V gene: TRBV3-1; J gene: TRBJ1-1; clone size: .; D gene: .; CDR3 protein: CASSQGQTNTEAFF; CDR3 DNA: TGTGCCAGCAGCCAAGGACAGACGAACACTGAAGCTTTCTTT
V gene: TRBV4-1; J gene: TRBJ2-6; clone size: .; D gene: TRBD1; CDR3 protein: CASSRGQGAFSGANVLTF; CDR3 DNA: TGCGCCAGCAGCCGTGGACAGGGGGCTTTCTCTGGGGCCAACGTCCTGACTTTC
V gene: TRBV20-1; J gene: TRBJ2-5; clone size: .; D gene: .; CDR3 protein: CRAEGGIHHQETQYF; CDR3 DNA: TGCAGGGCAGAGGGGGGAATACACCACCAAGAGACCCAGTACTTC